The source of this TCR beta chain is a study of human T cells and chemical hapten exposure. In the study overall: The patch tests put 0.01% DPC on the skin of the upper back and were read 6 days later. Study results and caveats: Positive correlation was observed between PT1 expanded TCR counts and patch test score.

Sample time point: pre-sensitization, week 0. The treatment was: therapeutic diphenylcyclopropenone sensitization with weekly scalp DPC. This CDR3 contains 16 residues. The J segment lost 2 bases and the V segment lost 6 bases, leaving 6 bases of the junction unmatched. Germline CDR1 reads MNHEY; CDR2 reads SVGEGT. Points on this clonotype: Its target is unknown.

From the RACE reads, TCRdb called clonotypes with MiXCR, one entry per CDR3 protein. The table includes around 56,000 distinct CDR3 sequences, more than 8% detected once. This TCR was sampled from a man aged 35-49 years with alopecia areata. Some clones in this sample may be carry-over from other donors' samples. The material was whole blood, obtained in connection with sensitization to the hapten diphenylcyclopropenone (DPC). This chain joins TRBV6-2 or TRBV6-3 and TRBJ2-7; 14 nucleotides match TRBD2. The CDR3 loop reads CASRRLAGGLTYEQYF. In nucleotides, the CDR3 is TGTGCCAGCAGGCGACTAGCGGGAGGGTTGACCTACGAGCAGTACTTC.